These 3 T cell receptor beta chains came from one sample sequenced in a study of regulatory T cells in long-lasting Graves disease. Time point noted: newly diagnosed GD, antithyroid drugs for less than 3 months. PBMCs were the source of the RNA used for TCR sequencing. With iRepertoire HTBI primers and Arm-PCR of CDR3 regions, TCR beta libraries were built. Via MiXCR, TCRdb re-called the multiplex PCR reads, giving one row per CDR3 protein. The sample has approximately 400,000 distinct CDR3 sequences, approximately 15% seen once. This same sample was also part of a study on T cells in Graves' hyperthyroidism and ophthalmopathy.

The input for sequencing was peripheral blood mononuclear cells (PBMCs), taken at new diagnosis, from a patient treated with antithyroid drugs. These receptors were obtained from a middle-aged woman with Graves disease.

This clonotype came up many times. The rearrangement links TRBV6-2 or TRBV6-3 to TRBJ2-5, with TRBD2 identical over 7 bases. Germline lookup yields CDR1 MNHEY and CDR2 SVGEGT. CDR3 length: 16 amino acids. Losses at the gene ends were 6 bases for V and 0 bases for J; bases not matched to a gene: 10. In nucleotides, the CDR3 is TGTGCCAGCAGCAGGCGCGGGAGAGATTACCAAGAGACCCAGTACTTC. Amino acids: CASSRRGRDYQETQYF.

In this sample, this clonotype turned up many times. The chain uses TRBV7-2 and TRBJ2-7; D unclear. Trimming shortened V by 4 bases and J by 6 bases, and 16 bases separated the two germline ends. Per the germline V gene, CDR1 is SGHTA and CDR2 is FQGNSA. There are 14 residues in the CDR3. The CDR3 DNA is TGTGCCAGCAGCTCTAATCTAGTTTCCGCCGAGCAGTACTTC. Residues: CASSSNLVSAEQYF.

This clonotype was found many times. The chain combines TRBV28 with TRBJ1-6; 10 nucleotides match TRBD1. The trim removed 6 bases at V and 10 bases at J, leaving 12 bases unmatched. The CDR3 has 16 amino acids. The germline V gene encodes CDR1 MDHEN and CDR2 SYDVKM. The CDR3 coding sequence is TGTGCCAGCAGGGCACCCGGGACAGGGGTGGACTCACCCCTCCACTTT. It encodes CASRAPGTGVDSPLHF.